The rows below give T cell receptor beta chains drawn from one sample of a study of CD8+CD57+ T cells in acquired aplastic anemia. TCRdb re-analysed the reads in MiXCR, keeping a single row per CDR3 protein. The sample consists of around 150,000 distinct CDR3 sequences, around 45% of them appearing once. The sample was sorted CD4+, CD8+, or CD8+CD57+ T cells (not recorded which) from PBMCs. The receptors come from a human donor in good health. Both conserved end residues are part of each CDR3. A D gene is named only where the DNA matches it firmly. Not every row has a clone size; where given, it reads once, few, many or a size class.

j_call	clone_size	v_call	d_call	cdr3_length	cdr3_aa	cdr3_nt
TRBJ1-3	NA	TRBV20-1	NA	15	CSARDKRTSGNTIYF	TGCAGTGCTAGAGACAAGAGGACTTCTGGAAACACCATATATTTT
TRBJ2-7	NA	TRBV15	NA	14	CATSSIGQGYEQYF	TGTGCCACCAGCAGCATCGGCCAGGGCTACGAGCAGTACTTC
TRBJ2-7	NA	TRBV7-3	TRBD1	14	CASSTTGGGGEQYF	TGTGCCAGCAGTACGACAGGGGGCGGGGGCGAGCAGTACTTC
TRBJ2-3	many	TRBV6-1	NA	16	CASRPRSGGGTDTQYF	TGTGCCAGCAGGCCACGATCTGGCGGGGGCACAGATACGCAGTATTTT
TRBJ1-3	many	TRBV20-1	NA	13	CSARRGGEDTIYF	TGCAGTGCCCGCAGGGGAGGCGAGGACACCATATATTTT
TRBJ1-1	NA	TRBV11-1	NA	17	CASSLVSMQGGNTEASF	TGTGCCAGCAGCTTAGTCTCGATGCAGGGCGGGAACACTGAAGCTTCCTTT
TRBJ2-5	many	TRBV11-2	NA	10	CASSRGTQYF	TGTGCCAGCAGCCGCGGAACCCAGTACTTC
TRBJ2-7	NA	TRBV5-1	TRBD1	15	CASSLAPQGAWEQYF	TGCGCCAGCAGCTTGGCCCCACAGGGGGCATGGGAGCAGTACTTC
TRBJ2-7	NA	TRBV10-1	TRBD2	15	CASSEPTGGNDEQYF	TGCGCCAGCAGTGAGCCTACGGGAGGGAACGACGAGCAGTACTTC
TRBJ2-5	many	TRBV2	TRBD2	14	CASSVGLAEETQYF	TGTGCCAGCAGTGTGGGACTAGCGGAAGAGACCCAGTACTTC
TRBJ2-5	NA	TRBV5-1	NA	11	CVSSLMETQYF	TGCGTCAGCAGCTTGATGGAGACCCAGTACTTC
TRBJ2-1	many	TRBV20-1	TRBD2	16	CSARDRGGAQVNEQFF	TGCAGTGCTAGAGATCGCGGGGGGGCCCAGGTCAATGAGCAGTTCTTC
TRBJ2-7	many	TRBV20-1	TRBD2	12	CSASGRANEQYF	TGCAGTGCTAGCGGGAGGGCCAACGAGCAGTACTTC
TRBJ2-2	many	TRBV20-1	NA	14	CSASTQSVTGELFF	TGCAGTGCTTCCACCCAGTCGGTCACCGGGGAGCTGTTTTTT
TRBJ2-1	NA	TRBV20-1	NA	13	CSARVSASNEQFF	TGCAGTGCTAGAGTTTCGGCGAGCAATGAGCAGTTCTTC
TRBJ2-3	many	TRBV7-9	NA	15	CASSLWDRAADTQYF	TGTGCCAGCAGCTTATGGGACCGAGCCGCAGATACGCAGTATTTT
TRBJ1-1	NA	TRBV3-1	NA	14	CASSQMWGNTEAFF	TGTGCCAGCAGCCAAATGTGGGGGAACACTGAAGCTTTCTTT
TRBJ1-3	NA	TRBV4-1	NA	16	CASSEGQSRSGNTVYF	TGCGCCAGCAGCGAAGGACAGTCCCGCTCTGGAAACACCGTATATTTT
TRBJ2-7	many	TRBV6-1	TRBD2	14	CASTSRAGSYEQYF	TGTGCCAGCACCTCACGAGCGGGGTCCTACGAGCAGTACTTC
TRBJ1-2	many	TRBV7-3	NA	15	CASSPQYGTSDGYTF	TGTGCCAGCAGCCCACAATACGGGACAAGCGATGGCTACACCTTC
TRBJ2-5	NA	TRBV7-9	NA	14	CASSLSPSRRTQYF	TGTGCCAGCAGCTTAAGCCCCTCCCGGAGAACCCAGTACTTC
TRBJ2-7	many	TRBV10-3	NA	19	CAISDQSRGQISSSYEQYF	TGTGCCATCAGTGACCAATCTCGGGGACAAATAAGCAGCTCCTACGAGCAGTACTTC
TRBJ2-7	many	TRBV2	NA	12	CASSERPYEQYF	TGTGCCAGCAGTGAGAGGCCCTACGAGCAGTACTTC
TRBJ2-5	NA	TRBV20-1	NA	11	CSVRTVETQYF	TGCAGTGTTAGAACTGTTGAGACCCAGTACTTC
TRBJ1-1	NA	TRBV16	NA	15	CASSQYGSSNTEAFF	TGTGCCAGCAGCCAGTACGGAAGTTCGAACACTGAAGCTTTCTTT
TRBJ2-2	many	TRBV5-6	NA	13	CASSLEVTGELFF	TGTGCCAGCAGCTTGGAAGTTACCGGGGAGCTGTTTTTT
TRBJ2-7	NA	TRBV7-6	TRBD1	14	CASSSQGAAYEQYF	TGTGCCAGCAGCTCACAGGGGGCAGCCTACGAGCAGTACTTC